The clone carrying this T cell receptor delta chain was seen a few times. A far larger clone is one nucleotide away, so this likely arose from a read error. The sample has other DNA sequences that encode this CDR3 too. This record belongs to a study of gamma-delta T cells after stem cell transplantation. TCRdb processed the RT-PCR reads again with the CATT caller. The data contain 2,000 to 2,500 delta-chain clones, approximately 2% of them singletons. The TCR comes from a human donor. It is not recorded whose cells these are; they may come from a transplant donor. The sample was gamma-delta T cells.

The CDR3 region is CACDTVIGLGDSKTDKLIF. In DNA, the CDR3 is TGTGCCTGTGACACCGTGATAGGTCTGGGGGACAGTAAAACCGATAAACTCATCTTT. The rearrangement links TRDV2 to TRDJ1, with 8 bases lining up with TRDD3. Trimming removed 0 bases from V and 2 bases from J; junction bases left unmatched: 16. The germline V gene encodes CDR1 GEAIGNYY and CDR2 EKD. The CDR3 consists of 19 residues.